Sequencing of this T cell receptor beta chain was carried out in a study of blood T cell repertoires in COVID-19 (dated by TCRdb to about 2020). With respect to the entire study: Samples covering the acute and convalescent phases of COVID-19 were provided by collaborators in the United States, Italy and Spain. Sample metadata almost always included a de-identified subject ID, COVID-19 status, age in years and sex. The repertoires were released in a freely available public database intended as a resource for research on the immune response to SARS-CoV-2. The prospective study material was composed of cDNA or gDNA derived from T cells, B-cell-depleted T cells, or PBMCs. Where HLA class I and class II types were available, the types were taken from metadata supplied by the sample provider, not from assay-based typing. Subjects who had been exposed to COVID-19, were actively infected with it, or had recovered from it provided the deeply sampled blood TCRbeta repertoires that made up the dataset. The samples were drawn from two sources: the first 160 participants of the ongoing ImmuneRACE study, and approximately 1,300 subjects contributed by 6 global collaborators. The study at large found these results: How much clinical and demographic metadata was included differed by source and by participant, and the metadata was provided uncurated.

Whole blood was collected in K2EDTA tubes by collaborating institutions according to the institutions' own protocols. For TCRbeta analysis, collaborators shipped samples in one of three forms: frozen whole blood, isolated PBMCs, or DNA extracted from either of those sample types. TCRbeta CDR3 regions were amplified from genomic DNA using the immunoSEQ Assay, a bias-controlled multiplex PCR. The authors processed their data as follows. Nucleated cell counts per sample were estimated from amplification of reference gene primers within the assay. Sequence reads were collapsed and filtered to measure the absolute abundance of every unique TCRbeta CDR3 rearrangement. For each sample, productive Simpson clonality was calculated as the square root of Simpson's diversity index over productive rearrangements. Held by TCRdb, this immuneACCESS table contains in-frame sequences only and omits some clones. Under half of the omission traces to an unresolved V gene where checked; the cause of the rest is unknown. D and trimming come from the DNA, and the V and J calls and clone size come from that table. The sample profile shows tens of thousands of clones; about 83% of them were found once. Roughly 15% of the sample belongs to the ten largest clones.

From cysteine to phenylalanine, the CDR3 is 15 amino acids long. The only DNA kept is the CDR3, 45 bases in frame from the first base. Via the germline V gene, CDR1 is WSHSY and CDR2 SAAADI. Turning to this clone: It has no known antigen specificity. The junction departs from germline at one end; a sequencing error may be responsible.

The chain employs TRBV10-2 and TRBJ1-1, with the D gene uncertain. Sequencing used peripheral blood. The TCR originated in a woman between 70 and 85 years old with acute or convalescent COVID-19. CDR3 protein: CASSESGGMNPEAFF. The nucleotide sequence reads TGCGCCAGCAGTGAGAGCGGAGGGATGAACCCTGAAGCTTTCTTT.